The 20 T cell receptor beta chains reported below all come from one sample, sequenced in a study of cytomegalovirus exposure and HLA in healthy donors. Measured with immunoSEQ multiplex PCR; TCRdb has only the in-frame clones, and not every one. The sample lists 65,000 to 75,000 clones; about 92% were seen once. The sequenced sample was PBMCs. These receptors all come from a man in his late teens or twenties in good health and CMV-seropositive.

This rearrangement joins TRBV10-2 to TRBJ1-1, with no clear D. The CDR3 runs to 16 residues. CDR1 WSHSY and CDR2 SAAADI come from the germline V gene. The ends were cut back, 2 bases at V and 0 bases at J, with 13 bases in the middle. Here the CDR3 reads CASSEKAFYVNTEAFF. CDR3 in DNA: TGCGCCAGCAGTGAGAAAGCCTTCTACGTGAACACTGAAGCTTTCTTT.

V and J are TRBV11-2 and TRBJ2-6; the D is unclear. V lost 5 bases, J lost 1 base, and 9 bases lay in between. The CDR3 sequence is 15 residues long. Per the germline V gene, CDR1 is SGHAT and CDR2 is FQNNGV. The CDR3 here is CASSPDGSGANVLTF. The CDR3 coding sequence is TGTGCCAGCAGCCCCGACGGGTCTGGGGCCAACGTCCTGACTTTC.

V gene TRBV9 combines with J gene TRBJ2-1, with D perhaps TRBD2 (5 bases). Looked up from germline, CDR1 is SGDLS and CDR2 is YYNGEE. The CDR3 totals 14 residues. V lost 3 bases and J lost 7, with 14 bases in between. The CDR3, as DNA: TGTGCCAGCAGCGAAGAGGGCCCGTTGAATGAGCAGTTCTTC. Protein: CASSEEGPLNEQFF.

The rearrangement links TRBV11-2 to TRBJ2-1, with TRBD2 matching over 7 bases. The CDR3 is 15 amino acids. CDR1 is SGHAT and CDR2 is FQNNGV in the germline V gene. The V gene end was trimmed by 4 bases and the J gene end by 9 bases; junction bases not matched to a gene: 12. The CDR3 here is CASSWRTSFSSEQFF. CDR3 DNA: TGTGCCAGCAGCTGGAGGACTAGTTTTAGTAGTGAGCAGTTCTTC.

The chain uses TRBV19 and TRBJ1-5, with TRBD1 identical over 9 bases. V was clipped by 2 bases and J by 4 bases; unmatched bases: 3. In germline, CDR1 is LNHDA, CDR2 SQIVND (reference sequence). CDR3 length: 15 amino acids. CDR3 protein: CASSIMGTGNQPQHF. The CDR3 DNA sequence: TGTGCCAGTAGTATAATGGGGACAGGGAATCAGCCCCAGCATTTT. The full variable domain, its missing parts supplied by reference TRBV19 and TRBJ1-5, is DGGITQSPKYLFRKEGQNVTLSCEQNLNHDAMYWYRQDPGQGLRLIYYSQIVNDFQKGDIAEGYSVSREKKESFPLTVTSAQKNPTAFYLCASSIMGTGNQPQHFGDGTRLSIL.

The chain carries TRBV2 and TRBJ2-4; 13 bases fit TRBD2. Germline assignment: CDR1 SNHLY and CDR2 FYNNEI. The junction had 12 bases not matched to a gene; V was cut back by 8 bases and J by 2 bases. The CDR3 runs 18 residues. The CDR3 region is CASGWGLAGKGTKNIQYF. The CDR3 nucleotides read TGTGCCAGCGGGTGGGGACTAGCGGGAAAGGGTACCAAAAACATTCAGTACTTC.

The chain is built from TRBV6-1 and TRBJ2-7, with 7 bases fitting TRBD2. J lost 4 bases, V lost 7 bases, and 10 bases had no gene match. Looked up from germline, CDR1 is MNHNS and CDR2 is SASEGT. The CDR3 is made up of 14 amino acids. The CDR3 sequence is CASTLADGGYEQYF. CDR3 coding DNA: TGTGCCAGCACCCTAGCGGATGGGGGATACGAGCAGTACTTC.

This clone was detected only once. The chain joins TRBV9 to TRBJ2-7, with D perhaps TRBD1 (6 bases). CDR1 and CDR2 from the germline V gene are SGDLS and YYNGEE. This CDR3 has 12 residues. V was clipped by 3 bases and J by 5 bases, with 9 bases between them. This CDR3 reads CASSAQGNEQYF. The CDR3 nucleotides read TGTGCCAGCAGCGCCCAGGGGAACGAGCAGTACTTC.

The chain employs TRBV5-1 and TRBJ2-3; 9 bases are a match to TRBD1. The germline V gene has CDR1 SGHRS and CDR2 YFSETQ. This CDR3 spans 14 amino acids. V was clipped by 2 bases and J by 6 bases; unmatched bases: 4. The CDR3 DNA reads TGCGCCAGCAGCTTACAGGGGGCAGGGGATACGCAGTATTTT. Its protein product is CASSLQGAGDTQYF.

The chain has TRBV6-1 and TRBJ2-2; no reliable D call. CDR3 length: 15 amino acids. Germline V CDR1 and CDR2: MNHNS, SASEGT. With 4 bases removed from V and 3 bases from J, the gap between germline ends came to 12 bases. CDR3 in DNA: TGTGCCAGCAGTGGCTACGGGTTAGACACCGGGGAGCTGTTTTTT. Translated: CASSGYGLDTGELFF.

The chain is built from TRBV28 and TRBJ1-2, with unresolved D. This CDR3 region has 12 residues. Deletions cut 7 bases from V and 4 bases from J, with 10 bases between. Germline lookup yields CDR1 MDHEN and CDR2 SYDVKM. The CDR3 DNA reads TGTGCCAGCACCCCGGGTGCCTATGGCTACACCTTC. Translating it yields CASTPGAYGYTF.

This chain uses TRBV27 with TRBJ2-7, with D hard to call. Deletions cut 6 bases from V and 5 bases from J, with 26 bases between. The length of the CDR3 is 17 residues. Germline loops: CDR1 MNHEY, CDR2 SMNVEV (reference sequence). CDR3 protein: CASSLTGFALNGDEQYF. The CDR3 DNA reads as TGTGCCAGCAGCCTCACTGGTTTCGCCTTAAATGGAGACGAGCAGTACTTC.

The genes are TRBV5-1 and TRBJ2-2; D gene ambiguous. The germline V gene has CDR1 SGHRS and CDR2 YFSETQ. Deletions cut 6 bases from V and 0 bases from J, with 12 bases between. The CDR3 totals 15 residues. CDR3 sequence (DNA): TGCGCCAGCATTACGTTAGCTACGAACACCGGGGAGCTGTTTTTT. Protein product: CASITLATNTGELFF.

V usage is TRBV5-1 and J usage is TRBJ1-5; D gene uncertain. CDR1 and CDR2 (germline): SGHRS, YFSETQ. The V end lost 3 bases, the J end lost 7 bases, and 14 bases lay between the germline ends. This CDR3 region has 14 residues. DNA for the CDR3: TGCGCCAGCAGCTCCGGCCCTGGAGGGCAGCCCCAGCATTTT. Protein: CASSSGPGGQPQHF.

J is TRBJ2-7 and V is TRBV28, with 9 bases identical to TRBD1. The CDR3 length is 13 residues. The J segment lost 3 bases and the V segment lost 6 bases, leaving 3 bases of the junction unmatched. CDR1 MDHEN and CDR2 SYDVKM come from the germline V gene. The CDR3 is CASRAGQGYEQYF. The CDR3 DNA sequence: TGTGCCAGCAGAGCGGGACAGGGCTACGAGCAGTACTTC.

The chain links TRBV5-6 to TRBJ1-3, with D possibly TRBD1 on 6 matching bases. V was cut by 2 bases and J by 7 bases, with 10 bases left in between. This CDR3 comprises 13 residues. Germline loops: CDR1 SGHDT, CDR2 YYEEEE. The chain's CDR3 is CASSFRGWNTIYF. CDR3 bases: TGTGCCAGCAGCTTCAGGGGATGGAACACCATATATTTT.

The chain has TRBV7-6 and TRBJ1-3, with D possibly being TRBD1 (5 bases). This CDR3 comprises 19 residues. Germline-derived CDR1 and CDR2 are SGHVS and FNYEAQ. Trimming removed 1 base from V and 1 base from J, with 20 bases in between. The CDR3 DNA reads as TGTGCCAGCAGCTTAGAAGGCGACAGCTTAGAGTGGTCTGGAAACACCATATATTTT. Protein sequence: CASSLEGDSLEWSGNTIYF.

The CDR3 DNA reads TGTGCCAGCGGTAGGGACAGCTCCGAGCAGTACTTC. Translation: CASGRDSSEQYF. J is TRBJ2-7 and V is TRBV28; 7 bases are shared with TRBD1. CDR3 length: 12 residues. The ends lost 8 bases at V and 6 bases at J; junction bases unmatched: 7. CDR1 and CDR2 (germline): MDHEN, SYDVKM.

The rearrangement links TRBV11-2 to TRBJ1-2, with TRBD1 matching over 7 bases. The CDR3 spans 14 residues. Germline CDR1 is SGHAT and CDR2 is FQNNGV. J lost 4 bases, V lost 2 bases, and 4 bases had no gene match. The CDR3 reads CASSLRQGPYGYTF. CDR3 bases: TGTGCCAGCAGCTTACGACAGGGACCCTATGGCTACACCTTC.

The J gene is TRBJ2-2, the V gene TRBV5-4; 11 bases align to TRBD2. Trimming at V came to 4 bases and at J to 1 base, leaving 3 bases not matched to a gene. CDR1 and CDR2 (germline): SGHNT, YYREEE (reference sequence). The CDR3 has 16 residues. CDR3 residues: CASSDGTSGNTGELFF. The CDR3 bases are TGTGCCAGCAGCGACGGGACTAGCGGGAACACCGGGGAGCTGTTTTTT.